One sample yielded the 8 T cell receptor beta chains listed below, sequenced in a study of shared clonotypes between healthy human individuals. TCRdb's table, derived via immunoSEQ multiplex PCR, lists solely in-frame clones and lacks some. This repertoire shows a few million clones, over 90% found once; its top ten account for about 0.37%. The sequenced material came from naive CD4+ T cells from PBMCs. Subset here: CD45RA+ positively selected. These receptors were taken from a young man in good health. Some clones in this sample may be carry-over from other donors' samples.

The rearrangement links TRBV9 to TRBJ2-2, with 13 positions matching TRBD2. CDR3 length: 17 amino acids. In germline, CDR1 is SGDLS, CDR2 YYNGEE. V lost 3 bases and J lost 5; bases outside the gene matches: 7. The chain's CDR3 is CASSGGTSGIGTGELFF. In DNA, the CDR3 is TGTGCCAGCAGCGGGGGGACTAGCGGGATTGGAACCGGGGAGCTGTTTTTT.

CDR3 region: CASSSGTSYDTQYF. In DNA, the CDR3 is TGCGCCAGCAGCTCCGGGACTAGCTACGATACGCAGTATTTT. The chain recombines TRBV5-1 with TRBJ2-3; 9 bases agree with TRBD2. After removal of 3 bases from V and 6 bases from J, the junction contained 5 bases not matched to a gene. The CDR3 is made up of 14 amino acids. Per the germline V gene, CDR1 is SGHRS and CDR2 is YFSETQ.

The chain employs TRBV7-2 and TRBJ2-3; D ambiguous. Germline V gives CDR1 SGHTA, CDR2 FQGNSA. CDR3 length equals 13 residues. Trimming shortened V by 4 bases and J by 1 base, and 6 bases separated the two germline ends. CDR3 nucleotide sequence: TGTGCCAGCAGCTCCACGCGCACAGATACGCAGTATTTT. It codes for CASSSTRTDTQYF.

As regards this clone: This specimen includes other DNA sequences encoding the same CDR3. The rearrangement links TRBV5-1 to TRBJ2-5; the D call may be TRBD1 or TRBD2 (5 bases each). The CDR3 sequence is 15 residues long. From germline, CDR1 is SGHRS and CDR2 YFSETQ. V was cut by 0 bases and J by 0 bases, with 9 bases left in between. CDR3 region: CASSLAGTDQETQYF. Written as DNA, the CDR3 is TGCGCCAGCAGCTTGGCCGGGACGGACCAAGAGACCCAGTACTTC.

The rearrangement links TRBV28 to TRBJ2-7; 9 bases map to TRBD2. Germline CDR1 is MDHEN and CDR2 is SYDVKM. The junction had 15 bases not matched to a gene; V was cut back by 5 bases and J by 4 bases. The CDR3 has 17 amino acids. The CDR3 reads CASSPGDSGSWAYEQYF. CDR3 nucleotide sequence: TGTGCCAGCAGTCCCGGGGATAGCGGGAGTTGGGCTTACGAGCAGTACTTC.

V and J are TRBV10-3 and TRBJ2-7; 9 bases agree with TRBD1. The CDR3 contains 16 residues. Trimming at V came to 3 bases and at J to 5 bases, leaving 11 bases not matched to a gene. CDR1 is ENHRY, CDR2 SYGVKD, per germline. CDR3 DNA sequence: TGTGCCATCAGTGATACCCGGACAGGGGAAACCGACGAGCAGTACTTC. Translation: CAISDTRTGETDEQYF.

As for this clone: Other DNA sequences in this sample translate to the same CDR3. V usage is TRBV5-4 and J usage is TRBJ2-3; D not resolved. With 0 bases removed from V and 4 bases from J, the gap between germline ends came to 3 bases. The CDR3 runs 12 residues. Germline values: CDR1 SGHNT, CDR2 YYREEE (reference sequence). CDR3 in amino acids: CASSLVADTQYF. The CDR3 DNA reads TGTGCCAGCAGCTTGGTAGCAGATACGCAGTATTTT.

The CDR3 sequence is CASSLVVEQFF. CDR3 bases: TGTGCCAGCAGCTTAGTGGTTGAGCAGTTCTTC. The chain recombines TRBV7-2 with TRBJ2-1; D ambiguous. The germline CDR1 and CDR2 sequences are SGHTA and FQGNSA. There are 11 residues in the CDR3. Trimming cost V 1 base and J 9 bases, with 4 bases left between them.